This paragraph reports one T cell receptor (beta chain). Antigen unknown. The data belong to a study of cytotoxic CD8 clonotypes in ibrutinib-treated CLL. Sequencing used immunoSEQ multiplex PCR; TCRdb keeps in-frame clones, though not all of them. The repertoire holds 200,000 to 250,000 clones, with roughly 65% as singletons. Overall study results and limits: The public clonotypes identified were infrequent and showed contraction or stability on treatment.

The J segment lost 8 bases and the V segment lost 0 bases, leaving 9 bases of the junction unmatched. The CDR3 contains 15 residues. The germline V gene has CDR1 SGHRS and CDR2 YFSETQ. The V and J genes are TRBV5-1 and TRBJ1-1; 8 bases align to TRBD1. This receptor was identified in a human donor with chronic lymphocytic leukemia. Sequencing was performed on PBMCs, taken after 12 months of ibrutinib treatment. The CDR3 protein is CASSLEGQGAREAFF. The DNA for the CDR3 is TGCGCCAGCAGCTTGGAGGGGCAGGGGGCTCGGGAAGCTTTCTTT.